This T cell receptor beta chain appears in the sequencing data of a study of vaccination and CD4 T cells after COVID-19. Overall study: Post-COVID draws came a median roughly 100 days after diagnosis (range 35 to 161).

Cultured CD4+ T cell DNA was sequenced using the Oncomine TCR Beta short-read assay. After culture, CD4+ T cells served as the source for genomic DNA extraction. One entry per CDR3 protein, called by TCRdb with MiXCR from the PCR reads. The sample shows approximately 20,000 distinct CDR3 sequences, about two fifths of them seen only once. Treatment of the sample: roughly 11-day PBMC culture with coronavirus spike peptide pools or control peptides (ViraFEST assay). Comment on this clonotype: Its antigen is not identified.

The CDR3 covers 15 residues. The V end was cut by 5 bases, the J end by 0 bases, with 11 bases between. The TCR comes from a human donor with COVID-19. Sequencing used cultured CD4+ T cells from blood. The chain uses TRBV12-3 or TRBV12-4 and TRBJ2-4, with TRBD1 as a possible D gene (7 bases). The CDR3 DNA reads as TGTGCCAGCAGTGGCAGGGGGGTAGCCAAAAACATTCAGTACTTC. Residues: CASSGRGVAKNIQYF.